These 19 T cell receptor beta chains share one sample of origin, sequenced in a study of blood T cell repertoires in COVID-19. Measured with immunoSEQ multiplex PCR; TCRdb has only the in-frame clones, and not every one. The sample shows a few hundred thousand clones, roughly four fifths of them seen only once. Sequenced: PBMCs or T cells enriched from blood (not recorded which). The receptors were gathered from a woman aged 45-60 years who had recovered from COVID-19.

The chain combines TRBV3-1 (or the pseudogene TRBV3-2) with TRBJ1-1; D gene ambiguous. V lost 1 base to trimming and J lost 6 bases, with 6 bases between them. Germline CDR1 and CDR2: LGHDT and YNNKEL (reference sequence). There are 12 residues in the CDR3. The chain's CDR3 is CASSQVSSEAFF. CDR3 nucleotide sequence: TGTGCCAGCAGCCAAGTCAGTTCTGAAGCTTTCTTT.

The chain employs TRBV25-1 and TRBJ2-7; maybe TRBD2 (5 bases). The V end was cut by 8 bases, the J end by 4 bases, with 9 bases between. CDR1 and CDR2 (germline): MGHDK, SYGVNS. This CDR3 region has 11 residues. The DNA for the CDR3 is TGTGCCAGCGATTCGGGGTACGAGCAGTACTTC. Translation gives CASDSGYEQYF.

J is TRBJ2-3 and V is TRBV27; 7 nucleotides line up with TRBD1. V gave up 3 bases and J gave up 3 bases; unmatched junction bases: 6. This CDR3 has 15 residues. Per the germline V gene, CDR1 is MNHEY and CDR2 is SMNVEV (reference sequence). The CDR3 region is CASSFRDRLTDTQYF. CDR3 DNA: TGTGCCAGCAGTTTCCGGGACAGACTAACAGATACGCAGTATTTT.

CDR3: CAWSVKGGGQPQHF. The CDR3 coding sequence is TGTGCCTGGAGTGTTAAAGGGGGAGGGCAGCCCCAGCATTTT. The V call is TRBV30, the J call TRBJ1-5; D may be TRBD1 (6 bases). Trimming cost V 0 bases and J 7 bases, with 13 bases left between them. Germline V gene lookup returns CDR1 GTSNPN and CDR2 SVGIG (reference sequence). This CDR3 has 14 residues.

For this clone: At the DNA level, this CDR3 is encoded by other sequences in the same sample as well. The chain is built from TRBV20-1 and TRBJ2-5; D is unclear. Germline-derived CDR1 and CDR2 are DFQATT and SNEGSKA (reference sequence). V lost 2 bases and J 1 base, leaving 2 bases between the germline ends. The CDR3 extends over 11 amino acids. The CDR3 coding sequence is TGCAGTGCTAGACTCCAAGAGACCCAGTACTTC. As protein: CSARLQETQYF.

The chain couples TRBV5-1 to TRBJ1-1, with D possibly matching TRBD1 (6 bases). Trimming stripped 4 bases from V and 0 bases from J, with 13 bases between. The germline gives CDR1 SGHRS, CDR2 YFSETQ. The CDR3 covers 15 residues. CDR3 in DNA: TGCGCCAGCAGCAACATACAGGGCCTGAACACTGAAGCTTTCTTT. Translated, it gives CASSNIQGLNTEAFF.

The chain joins TRBV5-6 to TRBJ1-4, with D unresolved. V lost 2 bases to trimming and J lost 2 bases, with 10 bases between them. The CDR3 length is 15 residues. In germline, CDR1 is SGHDT, CDR2 YYEEEE. Written as DNA, the CDR3 is TGTGCCAGCAGCTTTGTCGGGGATACTAATGAAAAACTGTTTTTT. Protein: CASSFVGDTNEKLFF.

The chain employs TRBV6-5 and TRBJ1-5, with D possibly TRBD1 on 6 matching bases. The CDR3 spans 12 residues. The V end was cut by 7 bases, the J end by 9 bases, with 13 bases between. Germline CDR1 MNHEY, CDR2 SVGAGI. For the CDR3, the DNA is TGTGCCAGCACCCAAGGGGGGGGGCCCCAGCATTTT. Amino acid sequence: CASTQGGGPQHF.

This clone was detected a few times. This sequence joins TRBV29-1 and TRBJ1-2, with 9 positions matching TRBD1. The CDR3 is made up of 12 amino acids. Losses at the gene ends were 4 bases for V and 11 bases for J; bases not matched to a gene: 8. Germline values: CDR1 SQVTM, CDR2 ANQGSEA. The CDR3 spells CSVVPGTGPYTF. DNA of the CDR3: TGCAGCGTTGTTCCCGGGACAGGGCCGTACACCTTC.

This clone was recorded a few times. The V gene is TRBV6-2 or TRBV6-3, the J gene TRBJ1-1; TRBD1 matches at 11 bases. Trimming took 3 bases from V and 2 from J; bases not matched to a gene: 8. This CDR3 is built from 17 residues. Germline-derived CDR1 and CDR2 are MNHEY and SVGEGT. CDR3 sequence reads: CASSYPDRGPFNTEAFF. The CDR3 nucleotides are TGTGCCAGCAGTTATCCGGACAGGGGGCCTTTCAACACTGAAGCTTTCTTT.

The rearrangement links TRBV3-1 (or the pseudogene TRBV3-2) to TRBJ1-2; D possibly corresponds to TRBD1 (5 bases). The CDR3 spans 15 residues. Looked up from germline, CDR1 is LGHDT and CDR2 is YNNKEL (reference sequence). Trimming stripped 5 bases from V and 1 base from J, with 14 bases between. This chain's CDR3 is CASSVLRTSNYGYTF. CDR3 coding DNA: TGTGCCAGCAGCGTGCTTCGGACAAGTAACTATGGCTACACCTTC.

The chain has TRBV6-1 and TRBJ1-5; tentative D call: TRBD1 (6 bases). The CDR3 is made up of 14 amino acids. Trimming pared 2 bases from V and 7 bases from J, leaving 12 bases between. Germline loops: CDR1 MNHNS, CDR2 SASEGT. The CDR3 DNA reads TGTGCCAGCAGTGAAAGTCAGGGGTTCCAGCCCCAGCATTTT. Its translation is CASSESQGFQPQHF.

The genes are TRBV3-1 (or the pseudogene TRBV3-2) and TRBJ1-1; 7 bases agree with TRBD1. Losses at the gene ends were 1 base for V and 2 bases for J; bases not matched to a gene: 13. Germline V lookup: CDR1 LGHDT, CDR2 YNNKEL (reference sequence). This CDR3 has 18 amino acids. CDR3 sequence (DNA): TGTGCCAGCAGCCAAGCAGGCCGACAGGGAAGAAAAAACACTGAAGCTTTCTTT. The encoded protein is CASSQAGRQGRKNTEAFF.

This clone was seen once. The rearrangement joins TRBV2 to TRBJ1-2, with a tentative D call TRBD1 (6 bases). The CDR3 is 16 residues long. Germline V gene lookup returns CDR1 SNHLY and CDR2 FYNNEI. The V and J ends lost 5 bases and 2 bases respectively, with 18 bases between them. This CDR3 reads CASSPDRSFTNYGYTF. For the CDR3, the DNA is TGTGCCAGCAGTCCCGACAGGTCCTTCACCAACTATGGCTACACCTTC. The full variable domain, with the rest looked up from reference TRBV2 and TRBJ1-2, is EPEVTQTPSHQVTQMGQEVILRCVPISNHLYFYWYRQILGQKVEFLVSFYNNEISEKSEIFDDQFSVERPDGSNFTLKIRSTKLEDSAMYFCASSPDRSFTNYGYTFGSGTRLTVV.

The chain employs TRBV4-1 and TRBJ1-4, with 7 bases aligning to TRBD1. This CDR3 spans 15 amino acids. Germline V gene lookup returns CDR1 MGHRA and CDR2 YSYEKL. Trimming cost V 6 bases and J 8 bases; bases outside gene matches: 12. The CDR3 spells CASRVTGTAPEKLFF. The DNA for the CDR3 is TGCGCCAGCAGGGTTACCGGGACAGCCCCCGAAAAACTGTTTTTT.

The J gene is TRBJ1-3, the V gene TRBV7-2; D uncertain. CDR1 and CDR2 (germline): SGHTA, FQGNSA. The CDR3 contains 15 residues. The V end was cut by 0 bases, the J end by 4 bases, with 10 bases between. In nucleotides, the CDR3 is TGTGCCAGCAGCTTAGCAGGACGAGGGGGAAACACCATATATTTT. It yields the protein CASSLAGRGGNTIYF.

V is TRBV3-1 (or the pseudogene TRBV3-2) and J is TRBJ1-1; D ambiguous. With 1 base removed from V and 2 bases from J, the gap between germline ends came to 8 bases. Germline CDR1 is LGHDT and CDR2 is YNNKEL (reference sequence). This CDR3 region has 14 residues. The DNA of the CDR3 is TGTGCCAGCAGCCAAGGTGGTAGCAACACTGAAGCTTTCTTT. Its protein is CASSQGGSNTEAFF.

The CDR3 DNA sequence: TGTGCCAGCAGCCCCCAATTACTGCTAGCGGGAGGGCTTTCCGGAGAGACCCAGTACTTC. It yields the protein CASSPQLLLAGGLSGETQYF. V gene TRBV3-1 (or the pseudogene TRBV3-2) combines with J gene TRBJ2-5, with 12 bases that match TRBD2. The CDR3 runs 20 residues. Looked up from germline, CDR1 is LGHDT and CDR2 is YNNKEL (reference sequence). V was pared by 4 bases and J by 4 bases, with 19 bases of the junction left unmatched.

V usage is TRBV27 and J usage is TRBJ2-7, with 7 bases fitting TRBD2. CDR3 size: 16 residues. The junction had 12 bases not matched to a gene; V was cut back by 6 bases and J by 1 base. Germline assignment: CDR1 MNHEY and CDR2 SMNVEV (reference sequence). CDR3 nucleotides: TGTGCCAGCAGCCCCCCATGGGCGGGAGATTCCTACGAGCAGTACTTC. Its translation is CASSPPWAGDSYEQYF.